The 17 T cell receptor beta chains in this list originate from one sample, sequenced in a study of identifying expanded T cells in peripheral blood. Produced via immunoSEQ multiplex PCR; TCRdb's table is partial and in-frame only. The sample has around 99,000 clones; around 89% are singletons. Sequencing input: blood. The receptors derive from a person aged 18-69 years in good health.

CDR3 nucleotide sequence: TGTGCCAGCAGTCGGGCTAGCGGCAATGAGCAGTTCTTC. Encoded protein: CASSRASGNEQFF. The V call is TRBV28, the J call TRBJ2-1; TRBD2 agrees at 7 bases. The CDR3 loop spans 13 amino acids. The V and J ends lost 5 bases and 6 bases, in that order; junction bases with no gene match: 4. Per germline, CDR1 MDHEN and CDR2 SYDVKM.

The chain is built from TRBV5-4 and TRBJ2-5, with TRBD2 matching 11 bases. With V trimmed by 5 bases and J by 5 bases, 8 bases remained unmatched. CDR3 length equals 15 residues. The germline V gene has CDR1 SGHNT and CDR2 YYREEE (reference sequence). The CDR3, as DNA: TGTGCCAGCAGGGTTAGCGGGGGGGCTCGGGAGACCCAGTACTTC. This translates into CASRVSGGARETQYF.

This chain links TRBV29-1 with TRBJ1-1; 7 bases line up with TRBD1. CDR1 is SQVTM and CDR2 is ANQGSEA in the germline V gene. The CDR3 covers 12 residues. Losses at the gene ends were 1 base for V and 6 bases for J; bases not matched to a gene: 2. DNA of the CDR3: TGCAGCGTTGAAGCCGACAGGGCTGAAGCTTTCTTT. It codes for CSVEADRAEAFF.

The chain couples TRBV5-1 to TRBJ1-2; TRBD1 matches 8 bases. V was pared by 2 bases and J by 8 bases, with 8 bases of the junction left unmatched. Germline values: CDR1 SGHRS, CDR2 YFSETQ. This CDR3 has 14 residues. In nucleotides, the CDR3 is TGCGCCAGCAGCTTATGGCAGGGGGCTCAAGGCTACACCTTC. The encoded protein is CASSLWQGAQGYTF.

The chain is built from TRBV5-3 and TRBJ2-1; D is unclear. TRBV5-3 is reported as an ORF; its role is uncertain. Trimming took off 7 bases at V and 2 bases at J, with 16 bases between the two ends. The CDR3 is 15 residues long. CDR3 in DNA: TGTGCCAGAGGATTCGATTCTTTGGCCTACAATGAGCAGTTCTTC. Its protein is CARGFDSLAYNEQFF.

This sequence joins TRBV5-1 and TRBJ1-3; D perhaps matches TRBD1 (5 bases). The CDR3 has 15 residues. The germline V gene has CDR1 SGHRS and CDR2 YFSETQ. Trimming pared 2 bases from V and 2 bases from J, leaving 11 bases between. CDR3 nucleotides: TGCGCCAGCAGCTTCGGGGGGACCCCTGGAAACACCATATATTTT. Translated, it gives CASSFGGTPGNTIYF.

CDR3 in DNA: TGCAGCGTGGAGAACAATGAGCAGTTCTTC. Translated, it gives CSVENNEQFF. The V call is TRBV29-1, the J call TRBJ2-1; no clear D gene. CDR1 and CDR2 (germline): SQVTM, ANQGSEA. The CDR3 has 10 amino acids. V gave up 6 bases and J gave up 5 bases, with 5 bases separating them.

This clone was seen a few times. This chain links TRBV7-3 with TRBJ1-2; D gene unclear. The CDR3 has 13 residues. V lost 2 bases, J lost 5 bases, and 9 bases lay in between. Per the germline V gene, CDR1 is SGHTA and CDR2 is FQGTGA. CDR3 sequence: CASSLGQGYGYTF. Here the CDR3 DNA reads TGTGCCAGCAGCTTAGGGCAAGGATATGGCTACACCTTC.

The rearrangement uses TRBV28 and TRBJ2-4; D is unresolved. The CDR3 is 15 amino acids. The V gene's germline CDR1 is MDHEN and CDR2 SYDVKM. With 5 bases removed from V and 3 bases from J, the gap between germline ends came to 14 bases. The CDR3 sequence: CASSRTSGFKNIQYF. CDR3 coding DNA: TGTGCCAGCAGTAGGACCTCAGGTTTCAAAAACATTCAGTACTTC.

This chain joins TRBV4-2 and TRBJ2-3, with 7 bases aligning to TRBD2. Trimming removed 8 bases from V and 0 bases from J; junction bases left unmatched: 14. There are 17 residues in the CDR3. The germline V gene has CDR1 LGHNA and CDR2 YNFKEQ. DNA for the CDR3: TGTGCCAGCGGAGGGGATGGAAGCGGGAAAAGCACAGATACGCAGTATTTT. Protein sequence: CASGGDGSGKSTDTQYF.

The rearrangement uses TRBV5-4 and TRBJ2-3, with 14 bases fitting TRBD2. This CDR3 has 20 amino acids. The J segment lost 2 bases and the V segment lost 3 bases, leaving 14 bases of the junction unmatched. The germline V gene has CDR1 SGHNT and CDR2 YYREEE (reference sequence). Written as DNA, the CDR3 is TGTGCCAGCAGCTCCGGACAGGCCGGGACTAGCGGGAGACTCACAGATACGCAGTATTTT. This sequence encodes CASSSGQAGTSGRLTDTQYF.

DNA for the CDR3: TGTGCCAGTACCGATCACCCCGACAGGGCTGGAGATACGCAGTATTTT. Its protein product is CASTDHPDRAGDTQYF. The chain combines TRBV19 with TRBJ2-3; 7 bases are a match to TRBD1. The CDR3 totals 16 residues. CDR1 is LNHDA, CDR2 SQIVND, per germline (reference sequence). Unmatched junction bases numbered 15, after V lost 7 bases and J lost 5 bases.

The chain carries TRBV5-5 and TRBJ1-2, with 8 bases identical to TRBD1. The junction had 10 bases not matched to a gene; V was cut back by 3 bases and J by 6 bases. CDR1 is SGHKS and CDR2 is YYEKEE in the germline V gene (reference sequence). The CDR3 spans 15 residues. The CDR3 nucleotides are TGTGCCAGCAGCTGGGGGACAGGTGGAGACGATGGCTACACCTTC. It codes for CASSWGTGGDDGYTF.

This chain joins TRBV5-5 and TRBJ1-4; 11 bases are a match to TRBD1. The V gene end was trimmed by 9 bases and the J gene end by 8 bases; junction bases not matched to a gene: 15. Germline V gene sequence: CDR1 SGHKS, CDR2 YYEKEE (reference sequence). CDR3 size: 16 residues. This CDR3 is CATQHRTGGVEEKLFF. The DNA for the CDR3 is TGTGCCACCCAGCACCGGACAGGGGGCGTCGAAGAAAAACTGTTTTTT.

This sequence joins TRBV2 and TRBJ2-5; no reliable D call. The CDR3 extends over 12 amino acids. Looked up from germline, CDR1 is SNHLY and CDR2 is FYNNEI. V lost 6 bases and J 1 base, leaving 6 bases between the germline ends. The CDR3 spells CASSQLQETQYF. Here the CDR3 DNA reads TGTGCCAGCAGCCAGCTCCAAGAGACCCAGTACTTC.

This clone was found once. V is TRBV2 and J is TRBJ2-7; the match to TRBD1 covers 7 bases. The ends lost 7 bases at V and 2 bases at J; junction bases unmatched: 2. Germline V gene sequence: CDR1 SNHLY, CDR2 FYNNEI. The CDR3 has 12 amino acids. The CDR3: CASNQGAYEQYF. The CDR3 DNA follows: TGTGCCAGCAATCAGGGGGCCTACGAGCAGTACTTC.

The DNA of the CDR3 is TGTGCCAGCAGTTTCCAGGGGCCAAACACTGAAGCTTTCTTT. It codes for CASSFQGPNTEAFF. The rearrangement links TRBV6-6 to TRBJ1-1; D might be TRBD1 (6 bases). This CDR3 region has 14 residues. Trimming removed 4 bases from V and 2 bases from J, with 11 bases in between. Germline CDR1 is MNHNY and CDR2 is SVGAGI (reference sequence).